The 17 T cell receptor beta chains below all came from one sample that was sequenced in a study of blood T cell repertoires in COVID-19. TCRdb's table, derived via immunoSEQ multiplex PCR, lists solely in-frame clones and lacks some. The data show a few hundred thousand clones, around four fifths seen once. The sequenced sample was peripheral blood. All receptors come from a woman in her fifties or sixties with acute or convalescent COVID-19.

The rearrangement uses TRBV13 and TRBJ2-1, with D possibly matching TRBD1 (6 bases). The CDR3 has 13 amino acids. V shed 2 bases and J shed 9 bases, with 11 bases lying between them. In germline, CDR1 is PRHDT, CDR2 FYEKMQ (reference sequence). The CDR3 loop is CASSLNRVREQFF. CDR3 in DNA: TGTGCCAGCAGCTTAAACAGGGTGCGTGAGCAGTTCTTC.

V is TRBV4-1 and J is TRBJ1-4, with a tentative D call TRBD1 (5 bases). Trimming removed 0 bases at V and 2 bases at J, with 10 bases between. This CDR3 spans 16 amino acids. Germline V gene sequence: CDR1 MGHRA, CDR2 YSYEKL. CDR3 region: CASSQDIGTTNEKLFF. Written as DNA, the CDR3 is TGCGCCAGCAGCCAAGATATAGGGACTACTAATGAAAAACTGTTTTTT.

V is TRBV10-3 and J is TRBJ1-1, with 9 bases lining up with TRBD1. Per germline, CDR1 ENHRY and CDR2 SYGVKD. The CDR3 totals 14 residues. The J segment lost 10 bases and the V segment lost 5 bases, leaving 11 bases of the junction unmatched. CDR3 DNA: TGTGCCATCAGTCCGCCGGGACAGGGCTCGGGAGCTTTCTTT. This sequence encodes CAISPPGQGSGAFF.

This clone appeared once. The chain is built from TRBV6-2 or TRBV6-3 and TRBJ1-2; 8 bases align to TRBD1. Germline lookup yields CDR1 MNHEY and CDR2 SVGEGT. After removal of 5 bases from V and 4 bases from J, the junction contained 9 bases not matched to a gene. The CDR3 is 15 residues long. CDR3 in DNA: TGTGCCAGCAGTGATTCGGACAGGGATAGCTATGGCTACACCTTC. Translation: CASSDSDRDSYGYTF.

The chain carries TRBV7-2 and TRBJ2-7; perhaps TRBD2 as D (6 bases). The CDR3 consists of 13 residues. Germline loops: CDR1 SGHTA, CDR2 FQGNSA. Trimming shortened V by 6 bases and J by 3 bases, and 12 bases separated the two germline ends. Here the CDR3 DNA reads TGTGCCAGCAGACGGGGGTCCCTCTACGAGCAGTACTTC. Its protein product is CASRRGSLYEQYF.

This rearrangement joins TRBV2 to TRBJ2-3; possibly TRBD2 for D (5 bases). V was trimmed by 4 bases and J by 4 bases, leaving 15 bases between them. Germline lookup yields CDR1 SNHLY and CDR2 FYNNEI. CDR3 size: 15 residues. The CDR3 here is CASSAKAPGADTQYF. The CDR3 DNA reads TGTGCCAGCAGTGCGAAAGCGCCCGGGGCAGATACGCAGTATTTT.

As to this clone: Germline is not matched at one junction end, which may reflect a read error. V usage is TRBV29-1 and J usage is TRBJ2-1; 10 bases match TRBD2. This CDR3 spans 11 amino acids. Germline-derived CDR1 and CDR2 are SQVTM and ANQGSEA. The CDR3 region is CSVDRAGGPVF. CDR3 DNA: TGCAGCGTTGACCGAGCGGGGGGGCCGGTCTTC.

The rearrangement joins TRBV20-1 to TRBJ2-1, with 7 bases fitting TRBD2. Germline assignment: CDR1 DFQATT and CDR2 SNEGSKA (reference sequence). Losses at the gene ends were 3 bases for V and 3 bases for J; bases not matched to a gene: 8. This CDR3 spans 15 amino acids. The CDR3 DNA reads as TGCAGTGCTAGTCCCGGGACTACCTTCTACAATGAGCAGTTCTTC. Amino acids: CSASPGTTFYNEQFF.

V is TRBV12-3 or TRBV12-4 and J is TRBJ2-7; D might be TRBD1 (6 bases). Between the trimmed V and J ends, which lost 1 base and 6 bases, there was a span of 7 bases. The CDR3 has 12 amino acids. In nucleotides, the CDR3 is TGTGCCAGCAGTTTAGGAGGGGGCGAGCAGTACTTC. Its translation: CASSLGGGEQYF.

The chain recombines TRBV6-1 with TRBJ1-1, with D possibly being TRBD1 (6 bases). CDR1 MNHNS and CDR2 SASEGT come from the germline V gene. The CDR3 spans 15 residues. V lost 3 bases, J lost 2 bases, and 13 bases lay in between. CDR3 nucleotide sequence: TGTGCCAGCAGTGACAGGGGCAGGCATAACACTGAAGCTTTCTTT. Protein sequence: CASSDRGRHNTEAFF.

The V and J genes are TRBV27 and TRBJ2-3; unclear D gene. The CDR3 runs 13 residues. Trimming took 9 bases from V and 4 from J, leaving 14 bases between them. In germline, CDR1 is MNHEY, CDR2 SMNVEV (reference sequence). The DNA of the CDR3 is TGTGCCAGTAAGTTTGAAGCATCAGATACGCAGTATTTT. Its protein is CASKFEASDTQYF.

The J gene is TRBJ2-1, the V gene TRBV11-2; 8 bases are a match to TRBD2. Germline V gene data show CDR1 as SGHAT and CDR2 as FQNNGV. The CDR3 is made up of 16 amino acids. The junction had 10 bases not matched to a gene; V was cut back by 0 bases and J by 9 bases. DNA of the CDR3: TGTGCCAGCAGCTTAGAAAGCGGGAGAGGTTTGGGTGAGCAGTTCTTC. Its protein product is CASSLESGRGLGEQFF.

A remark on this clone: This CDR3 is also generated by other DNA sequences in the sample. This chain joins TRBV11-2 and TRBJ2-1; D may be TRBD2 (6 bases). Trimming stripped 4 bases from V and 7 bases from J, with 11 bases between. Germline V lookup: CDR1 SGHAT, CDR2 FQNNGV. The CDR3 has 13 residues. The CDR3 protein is CASSSGGHNEQFF. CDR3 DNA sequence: TGTGCCAGCAGCTCCGGAGGGCATAATGAGCAGTTCTTC.

The CDR3 loop is CASSPGLSREQFF. CDR3 DNA sequence: TGTGCCAGCAGCCCGGGACTCTCAAGGGAGCAGTTCTTC. The V gene is TRBV7-2, the J gene TRBJ2-1; perhaps TRBD2 as D (6 bases). The germline gives CDR1 SGHTA, CDR2 FQGNSA. CDR3 length: 13 residues. V lost 5 bases and J 10 bases, leaving 15 bases between the germline ends.

This CDR3 is CASSQVERNEAFF. CDR3 coding DNA: TGTGCCAGCAGCCAAGTAGAGCGGAATGAAGCTTTCTTT. The chain joins TRBV3-1 (or the pseudogene TRBV3-2) to TRBJ1-1, with D unclear. This CDR3 has 13 residues. Germline loops: CDR1 LGHDT, CDR2 YNNKEL (reference sequence). The V end lost 1 base, the J end lost 7 bases, and 10 bases lay between the germline ends.

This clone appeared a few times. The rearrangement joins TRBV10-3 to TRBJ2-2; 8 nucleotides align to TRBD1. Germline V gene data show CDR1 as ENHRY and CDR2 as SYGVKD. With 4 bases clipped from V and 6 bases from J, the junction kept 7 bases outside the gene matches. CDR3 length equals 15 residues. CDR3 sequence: CAISGTGGDSGELFF. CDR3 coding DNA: TGTGCCATCAGTGGAACAGGGGGTGATTCCGGGGAGCTGTTTTTT.

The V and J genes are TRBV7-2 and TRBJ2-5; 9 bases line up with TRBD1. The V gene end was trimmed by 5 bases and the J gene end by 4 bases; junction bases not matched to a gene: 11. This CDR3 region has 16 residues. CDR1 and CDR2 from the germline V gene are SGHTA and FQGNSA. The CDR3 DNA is TGTGCCAGCAGCCCCGGGACAGGGACGGTTGCAGAGACCCAGTACTTC. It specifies CASSPGTGTVAETQYF.